Shown below are 14 T cell receptor beta chains from a single sample sequenced in a study of blood T cell repertoires in COVID-19. Repertoires were generated with immunoSEQ multiplex PCR, while TCRdb's copy carries only in-frame clones and drops some. In the table there are around 130,000 clones, approximately 81% of which are singletons. Sequenced input: peripheral blood. The receptors here all came from a man between 60 and 75 years old with acute or convalescent COVID-19.

This clone has just one count. This chain connects TRBV9 to TRBJ2-3; 12 positions agree with TRBD2. This CDR3 is 16 amino acids long. Germline assignment: CDR1 SGDLS and CDR2 YYNGEE. The junction had 3 bases not matched to a gene; V was cut back by 4 bases and J by 0 bases. Here the CDR3 reads CASSSGTSGSTDTQYF. As DNA, the CDR3 is TGTGCCAGCAGCTCTGGGACTAGCGGGAGCACAGATACGCAGTATTTT.

The chain employs TRBV9 and TRBJ2-2; TRBD1 might be the D (6 bases). Germline V gene data show CDR1 as SGDLS and CDR2 as YYNGEE. CDR3 length: 15 amino acids. The V end lost 2 bases, the J end lost 1 base, and 9 bases lay between the germline ends. CDR3 loop: CASSVRTENTGELFF. CDR3 DNA sequence: TGTGCCAGCAGCGTTCGGACAGAGAACACCGGGGAGCTGTTTTTT.

V is TRBV6-5 and J is TRBJ2-2, with 8 bases that match TRBD1. The CDR3 runs to 15 residues. CDR1 and CDR2 (germline): MNHEY, SVGAGI. Losses at the gene ends were 8 bases for V and 2 bases for J; bases not matched to a gene: 7. In DNA form, the CDR3 reads TGTGCCAGCCTTCGACAGGGGAGTAACACCGGGGAGCTGTTTTTT. Translating gives CASLRQGSNTGELFF.

This clone has just a few counts. The rearrangement links TRBV19 to TRBJ2-3; 12 bases are shared with TRBD2. V trimming: 5 bases; J trimming: 6 bases; junction bases outside the gene matches: 9. CDR1 and CDR2 (germline): LNHDA, SQIVND (reference sequence). The CDR3 loop spans 16 amino acids. This CDR3 is CASSRKLAGGGDTQYF. The CDR3 DNA reads as TGTGCCAGTAGTCGGAAACTAGCGGGGGGCGGCGATACGCAGTATTTT.

The rearrangement joins TRBV6-5 to TRBJ1-2, with a tentative D call TRBD1 (6 bases). The CDR3 is 12 amino acids. From germline, CDR1 is MNHEY and CDR2 SVGAGI. V dropped 8 bases and J dropped 6 bases, with 13 bases sitting between them. The CDR3 DNA reads TGTGCCAGCTTCCGGACAGTTAATGGCTACACCTTC. This codes for CASFRTVNGYTF.

This chain uses TRBV3-1 (or the pseudogene TRBV3-2) with TRBJ2-5, with 7 bases aligning to TRBD1. Germline-derived CDR1 and CDR2 are LGHDT and YNNKEL (reference sequence). The CDR3 has 14 residues. J was trimmed by 3 bases and V by 4 bases; bases with no gene match: 5. The CDR3 DNA follows: TGTGCCAGCAGCCCTACCGGGACAGAAGAGACCCAGTACTTC. It translates to CASSPTGTEETQYF.

The chain has TRBV29-1 and TRBJ2-1; D is unclear. Germline CDR1 reads SQVTM; CDR2 reads ANQGSEA. The CDR3 covers 12 residues. V lost 4 bases and J lost 3, with 7 bases in between. The CDR3 DNA is TGCAGCGTTGCCCAGTTCTACAATGAGCAGTTCTTC. Protein sequence: CSVAQFYNEQFF.

This rearrangement joins TRBV6-5 to TRBJ2-3; 9 bases fit TRBD2. J lost 1 base, V lost 10 bases, and 3 bases had no gene match. There are 13 residues in the CDR3. Germline lookup yields CDR1 MNHEY and CDR2 SVGAGI. CDR3 loop: CATRTSGTDTQYF. DNA of the CDR3: TGTGCCACCCGGACTAGCGGCACAGATACGCAGTATTTT.

CDR3 protein: CASSDIDQETQYF. Here the CDR3 DNA reads TGTGCCAGCAGTGATATAGACCAAGAGACCCAGTACTTC. This chain joins TRBV6-1 and TRBJ2-5; no clear D. This CDR3 region has 13 residues. The germline V gene has CDR1 MNHNS and CDR2 SASEGT. V lost 3 bases to trimming and J lost 0 bases, with 5 bases between them.

The chain employs TRBV18 and TRBJ2-7, with 8 bases fitting TRBD2. J gave up 4 bases and V 8 bases, and 10 bases lay outside the gene matches. Per germline, CDR1 KGHSH and CDR2 LQKENI. This CDR3 comprises 14 residues. In DNA form, the CDR3 reads TGTGCCAGCGCCTCGGGAGGGAGGGGATACGAGCAGTACTTC. Encoded protein: CASASGGRGYEQYF.

This clone was observed once. The CDR3 DNA sequence: TGTGCCAGCAGTCCGCGCGGGGGGTCTTCCACCGGGGAGCTGTTTTTT. It specifies CASSPRGGSSTGELFF. The chain recombines TRBV7-2 with TRBJ2-2, with 8 bases aligning to TRBD2. V dropped 6 bases and J dropped 4; count of bases not matched to a gene: 10. There are 16 residues in the CDR3. Germline CDR1 is SGHTA and CDR2 is FQGNSA.

In this sample, this clone turned up once. The V call is TRBV27, the J call TRBJ2-1; 7 bases line up with TRBD1. V dropped 3 bases and J dropped 5; count of bases not matched to a gene: 1. Germline CDR1 and CDR2: MNHEY and SMNVEV (reference sequence). There are 13 residues in the CDR3. The CDR3 DNA is TGTGCCAGCAGTTTGGGACAGAACAATGAGCAGTTCTTC. As protein: CASSLGQNNEQFF.

The chain has TRBV5-8 and TRBJ2-3, with TRBD2 matching over 10 bases. V trimming: 0 bases; J trimming: 3 bases; junction bases outside the gene matches: 1. The CDR3 runs to 15 residues. Germline V CDR1 and CDR2: SGHTS, YDEGEE. CDR3 DNA: TGTGCCAGCAGCTTGGCTAGCGGGGGAACAGATACGCAGTATTTT. Translated: CASSLASGGTDTQYF.

V is TRBV3-1 (or the pseudogene TRBV3-2) and J is TRBJ1-6; D is possibly TRBD1 (6 bases). The CDR3 extends over 14 amino acids. Germline-derived CDR1 and CDR2 are LGHDT and YNNKEL (reference sequence). Trimming pared 3 bases from V and 9 bases from J, leaving 12 bases between. The DNA for the CDR3 is TGTGCCAGCAGCCACGGACAGAATTTTTCACCCCTCCACTTT. It specifies CASSHGQNFSPLHF.